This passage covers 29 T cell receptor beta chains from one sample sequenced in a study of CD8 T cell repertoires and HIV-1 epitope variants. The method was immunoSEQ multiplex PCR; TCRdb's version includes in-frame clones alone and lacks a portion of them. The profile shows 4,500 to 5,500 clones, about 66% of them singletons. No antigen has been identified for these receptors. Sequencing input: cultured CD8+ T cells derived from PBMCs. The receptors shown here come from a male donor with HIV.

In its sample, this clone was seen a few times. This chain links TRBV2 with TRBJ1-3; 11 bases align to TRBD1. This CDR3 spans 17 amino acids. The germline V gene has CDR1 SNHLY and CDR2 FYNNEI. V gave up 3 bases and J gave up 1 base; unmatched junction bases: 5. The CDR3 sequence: CASSDIGQGASGNTIYF. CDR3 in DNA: TGTGCCAGCAGTGATATCGGACAGGGGGCTTCTGGAAACACCATATATTTT.

The DNA for the CDR3 is TGTGCCAGCAGTCTTGACTCAACAGATACGCAGTATTTT. It codes for CASSLDSTDTQYF. This chain links TRBV28 with TRBJ2-3; unclear D gene. Germline V gene data show CDR1 as MDHEN and CDR2 as SYDVKM. The CDR3 contains 13 residues. Deletions cut 5 bases from V and 3 bases from J, with 9 bases between.

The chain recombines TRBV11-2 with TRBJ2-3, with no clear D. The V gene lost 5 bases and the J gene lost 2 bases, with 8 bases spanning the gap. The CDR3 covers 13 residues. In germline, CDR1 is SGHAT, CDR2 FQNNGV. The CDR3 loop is CASSPGNTDTQYF. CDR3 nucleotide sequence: TGTGCCAGCAGCCCCGGAAACACAGATACGCAGTATTTT.

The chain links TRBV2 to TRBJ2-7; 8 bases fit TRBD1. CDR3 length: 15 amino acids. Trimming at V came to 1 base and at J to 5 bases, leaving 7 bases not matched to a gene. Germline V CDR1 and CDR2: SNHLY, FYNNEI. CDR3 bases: TGTGCCAGCAGTGAAGGACAGGGGTTCTTCGACGAGCAGTACTTC. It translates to CASSEGQGFFDEQYF.

Here the CDR3 reads CASSRTGTHNEKLFF. CDR3 nucleotides: TGTGCCAGCAGCCGTACCGGGACCCATAATGAAAAACTGTTTTTT. V and J are TRBV27 and TRBJ1-4; maybe TRBD1 (5 bases). V was trimmed by 6 bases and J by 4 bases, leaving 15 bases between them. CDR3 length equals 15 residues. CDR1 is MNHEY and CDR2 is SMNVEV in the germline V gene (reference sequence).

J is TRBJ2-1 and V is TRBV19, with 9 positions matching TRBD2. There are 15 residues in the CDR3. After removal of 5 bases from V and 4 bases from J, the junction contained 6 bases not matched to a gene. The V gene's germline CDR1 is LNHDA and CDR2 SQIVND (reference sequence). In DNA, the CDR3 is TGTGCCAGTAGTTCCGGGACTAGCACTTACAATGAGCAGTTCTTC. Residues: CASSSGTSTYNEQFF.

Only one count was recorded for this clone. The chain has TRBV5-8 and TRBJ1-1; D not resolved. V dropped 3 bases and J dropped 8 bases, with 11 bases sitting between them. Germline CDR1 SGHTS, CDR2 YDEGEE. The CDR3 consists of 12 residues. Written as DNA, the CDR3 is TGTGCCAGCAGCTCCTGGACTCGAGAAGCTTTCTTT. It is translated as CASSSWTREAFF.

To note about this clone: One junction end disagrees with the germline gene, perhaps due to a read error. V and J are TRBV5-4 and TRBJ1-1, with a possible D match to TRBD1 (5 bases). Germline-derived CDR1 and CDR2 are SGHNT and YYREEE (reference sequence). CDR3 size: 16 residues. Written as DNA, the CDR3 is TGCGCCAGCAGCCAAGATGTTGGGCAGGGGAACACTGAAGCTTTCTTT. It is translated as CASSQDVGQGNTEAFF.

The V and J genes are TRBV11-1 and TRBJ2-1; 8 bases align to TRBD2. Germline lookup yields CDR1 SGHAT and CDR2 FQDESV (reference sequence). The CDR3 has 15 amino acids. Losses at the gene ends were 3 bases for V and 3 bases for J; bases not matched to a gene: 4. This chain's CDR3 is CASSFQSGSYNEQFF. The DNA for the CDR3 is TGTGCCAGCAGCTTTCAAAGCGGGAGCTACAATGAGCAGTTCTTC.

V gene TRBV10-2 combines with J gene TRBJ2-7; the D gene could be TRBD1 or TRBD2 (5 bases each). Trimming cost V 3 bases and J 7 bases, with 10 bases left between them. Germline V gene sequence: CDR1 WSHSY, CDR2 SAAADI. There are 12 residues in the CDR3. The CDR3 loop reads CASSEGEREQYF. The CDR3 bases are TGCGCCAGCAGTGAAGGGGAGAGGGAGCAGTACTTC.

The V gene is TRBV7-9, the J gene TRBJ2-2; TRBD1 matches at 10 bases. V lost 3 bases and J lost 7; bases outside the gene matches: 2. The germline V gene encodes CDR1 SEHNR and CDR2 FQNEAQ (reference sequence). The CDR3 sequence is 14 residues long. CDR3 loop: CASSLGQGIGELFF. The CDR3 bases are TGTGCCAGCAGCTTGGGACAGGGGATCGGGGAGCTGTTTTTT. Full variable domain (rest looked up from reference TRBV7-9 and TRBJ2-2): DTGVSQNPRHKITKRGQNVTFRCDPISEHNRLYWYRQTLGQGPEFLTYFQNEAQLEKSRLLSDRFSAERPKGSFSTLEIQRTEQGDSAMYLCASSLGQGIGELFFGEGSRLTVL.

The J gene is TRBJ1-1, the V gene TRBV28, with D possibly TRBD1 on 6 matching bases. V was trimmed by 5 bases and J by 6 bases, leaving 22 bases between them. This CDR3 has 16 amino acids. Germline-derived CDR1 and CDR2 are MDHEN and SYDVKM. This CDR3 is CASSAYREDRRAEAFF. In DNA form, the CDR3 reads TGTGCCAGCAGTGCCTACAGGGAAGACCGCCGAGCTGAAGCTTTCTTT.

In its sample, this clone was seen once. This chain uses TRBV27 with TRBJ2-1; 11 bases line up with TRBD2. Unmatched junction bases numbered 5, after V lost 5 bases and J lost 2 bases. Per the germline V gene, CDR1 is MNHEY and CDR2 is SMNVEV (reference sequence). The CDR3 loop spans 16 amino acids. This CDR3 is CASSSTSGSPYNEQFF. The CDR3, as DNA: TGTGCCAGCAGTAGCACTAGCGGGAGTCCCTACAATGAGCAGTTCTTC.

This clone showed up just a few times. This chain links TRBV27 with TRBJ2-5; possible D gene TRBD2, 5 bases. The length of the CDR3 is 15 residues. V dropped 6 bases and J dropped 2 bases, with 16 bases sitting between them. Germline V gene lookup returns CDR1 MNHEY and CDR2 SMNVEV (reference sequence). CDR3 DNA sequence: TGTGCCAGCAGCTCCGCCGGGATAGATCAAGAGACCCAGTACTTC. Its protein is CASSSAGIDQETQYF.

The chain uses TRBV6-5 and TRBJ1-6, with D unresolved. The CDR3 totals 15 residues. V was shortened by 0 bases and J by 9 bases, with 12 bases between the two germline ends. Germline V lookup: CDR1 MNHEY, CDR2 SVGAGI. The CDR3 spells CASSYSGQDLSPLHF. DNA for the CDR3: TGTGCCAGCAGTTACTCGGGCCAGGACCTTTCACCCCTCCACTTT.

The CDR3 loop is CASSESPPVYNEQFF. CDR3 coding DNA: TGTGCCAGCAGCGAATCCCCCCCAGTCTACAATGAGCAGTTCTTC. This rearrangement joins TRBV6-1 to TRBJ2-1; D unresolved. With 6 bases removed from V and 3 bases from J, the gap between germline ends came to 15 bases. CDR1 and CDR2 (germline): MNHNS, SASEGT. The CDR3 is 15 residues long.

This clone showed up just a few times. The CDR3 region has the DNA TGCAGCGTGGCCCTAGCGGGGGAAGAGACCCAGTACTTC. This sequence encodes CSVALAGEETQYF. The chain carries TRBV29-1 and TRBJ2-5; TRBD2 matches at 10 bases. The CDR3 is 13 amino acids. In germline, CDR1 is SQVTM, CDR2 ANQGSEA. With V trimmed by 6 bases and J by 3 bases, 4 bases remained unmatched.

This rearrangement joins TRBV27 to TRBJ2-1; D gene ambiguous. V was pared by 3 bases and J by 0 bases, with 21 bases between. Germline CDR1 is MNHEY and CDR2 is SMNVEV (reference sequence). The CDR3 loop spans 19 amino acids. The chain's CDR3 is CASSFSRGPSRSSYNEQFF. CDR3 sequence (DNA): TGTGCCAGCAGTTTTAGTAGAGGACCCTCGCGGAGCTCCTACAATGAGCAGTTCTTC.

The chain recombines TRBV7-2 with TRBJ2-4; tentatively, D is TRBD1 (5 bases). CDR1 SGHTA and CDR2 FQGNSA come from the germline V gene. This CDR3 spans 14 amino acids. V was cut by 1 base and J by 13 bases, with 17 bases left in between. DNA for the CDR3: TGTGCCAGCAGCTTAGTAGACCGTGGGGCCGGGCAGTACTTC. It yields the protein CASSLVDRGAGQYF.

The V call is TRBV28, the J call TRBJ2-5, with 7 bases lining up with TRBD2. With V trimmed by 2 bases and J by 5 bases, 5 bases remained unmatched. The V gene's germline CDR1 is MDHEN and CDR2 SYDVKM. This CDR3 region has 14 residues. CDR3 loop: CASSLIGREETQYF. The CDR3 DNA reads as TGTGCCAGCAGTTTAATCGGGCGGGAGGAGACCCAGTACTTC. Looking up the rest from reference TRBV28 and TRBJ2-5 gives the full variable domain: DVKVTQSSRYLVKRTGEKVFLECVQDMDHENMFWYRQDPGLGLRLIYFSYDVKMKEKGDIPEGYSVSREKKERFSLILESASTNQTSMYLCASSLIGREETQYFGPGTRLLVL.

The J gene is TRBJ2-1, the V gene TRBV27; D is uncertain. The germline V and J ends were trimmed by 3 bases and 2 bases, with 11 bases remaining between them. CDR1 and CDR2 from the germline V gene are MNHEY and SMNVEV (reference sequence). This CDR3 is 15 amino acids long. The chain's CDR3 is CASSLGQPPYNEQFF. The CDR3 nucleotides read TGTGCCAGCAGTTTGGGCCAACCCCCCTACAATGAGCAGTTCTTC.

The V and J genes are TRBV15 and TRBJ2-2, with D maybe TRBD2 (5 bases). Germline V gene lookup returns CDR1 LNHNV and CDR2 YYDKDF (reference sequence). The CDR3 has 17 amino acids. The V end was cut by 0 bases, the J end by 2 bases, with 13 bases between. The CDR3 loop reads CATSRDLLRANTGELFF. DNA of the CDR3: TGTGCCACCAGCAGAGATCTATTGCGGGCCAACACCGGGGAGCTGTTTTTT.

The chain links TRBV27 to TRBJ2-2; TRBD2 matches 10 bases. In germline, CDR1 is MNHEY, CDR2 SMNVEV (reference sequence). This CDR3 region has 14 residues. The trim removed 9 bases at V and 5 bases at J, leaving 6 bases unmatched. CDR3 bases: TGTGCCAGTGAGCCTAGCGGGAGAACCGGGGAGCTGTTTTTT. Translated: CASEPSGRTGELFF.

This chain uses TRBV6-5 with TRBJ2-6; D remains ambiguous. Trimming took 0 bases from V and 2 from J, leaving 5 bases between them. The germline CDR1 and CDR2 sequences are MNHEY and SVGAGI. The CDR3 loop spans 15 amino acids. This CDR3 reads CASSYSGAGANVLTF. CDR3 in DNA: TGTGCCAGCAGTTACTCCGGAGCTGGGGCCAACGTCCTGACTTTC.

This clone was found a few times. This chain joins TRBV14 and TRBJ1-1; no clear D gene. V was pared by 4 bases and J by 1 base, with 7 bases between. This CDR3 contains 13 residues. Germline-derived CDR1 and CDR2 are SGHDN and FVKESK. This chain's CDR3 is CASSLGWNTEAFF. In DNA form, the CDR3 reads TGTGCCAGCAGCCTGGGGTGGAACACTGAAGCTTTCTTT. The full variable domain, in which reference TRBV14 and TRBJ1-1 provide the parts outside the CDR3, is EAGVTQFPSHSVIEKGQTVTLRCDPISGHDNLYWYRRVMGKEIKFLLHFVKESKQDESGMPNNRFLAERTGGTYSTLKVQPAELEDSGVYFCASSLGWNTEAFFGQGTRLTVV.

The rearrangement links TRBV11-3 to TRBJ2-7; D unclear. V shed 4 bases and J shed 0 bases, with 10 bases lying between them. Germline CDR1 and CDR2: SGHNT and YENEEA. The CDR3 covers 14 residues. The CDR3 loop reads CASSSSGSSYEQYF. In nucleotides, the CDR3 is TGTGCCAGCAGCTCCTCAGGTAGCTCCTACGAGCAGTACTTC.

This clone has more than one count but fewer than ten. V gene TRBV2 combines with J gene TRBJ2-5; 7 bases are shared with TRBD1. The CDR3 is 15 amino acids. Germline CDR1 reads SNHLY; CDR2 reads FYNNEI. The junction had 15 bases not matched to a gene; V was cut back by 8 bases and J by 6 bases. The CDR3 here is CASRPLLGGVKTQYF. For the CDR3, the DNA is TGTGCCAGCCGGCCGCTGTTAGGGGGCGTCAAGACCCAGTACTTC.

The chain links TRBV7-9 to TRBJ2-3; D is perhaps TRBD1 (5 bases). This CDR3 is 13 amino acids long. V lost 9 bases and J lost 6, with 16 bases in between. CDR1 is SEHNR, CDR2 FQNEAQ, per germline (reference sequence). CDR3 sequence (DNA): TGTGCCAGTCGGATAGGGGTGGGGGATACGCAGTATTTT. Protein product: CASRIGVGDTQYF. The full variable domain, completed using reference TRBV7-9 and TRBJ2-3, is DTGVSQNPRHKITKRGQNVTFRCDPISEHNRLYWYRQTLGQGPEFLTYFQNEAQLEKSRLLSDRFSAERPKGSFSTLEIQRTEQGDSAMYLCASRIGVGDTQYFGPGTRLTVL.

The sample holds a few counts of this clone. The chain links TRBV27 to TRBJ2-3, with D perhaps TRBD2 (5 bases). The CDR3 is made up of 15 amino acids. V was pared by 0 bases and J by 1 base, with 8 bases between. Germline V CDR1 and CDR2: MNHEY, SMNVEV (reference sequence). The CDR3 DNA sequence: TGTGCCAGCAGTTTATCAAACGGGGGCACAGATACGCAGTATTTT. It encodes CASSLSNGGTDTQYF.